This T cell receptor beta chain was identified in a study of control samples from healthy donors and cancer patients. Trimming pared 1 base from V and 1 base from J, leaving 15 bases between. The germline CDR1 and CDR2 sequences are KGHDR and SFDVKD. This CDR3 spans 17 amino acids. Sequenced by immunoSEQ multiplex PCR; TCRdb stores in-frame clones only, minus some. The sample records around 160,000 clones, over 85% being singletons. The TCR sequence derives from a man in his late teens or twenties in good health. Sequences were obtained from blood. V gene TRBV24-1 combines with J gene TRBJ1-1; maybe TRBD1 (5 bases). The CDR3 coding sequence is TGTGCCACCAGTGATTTTAAGGCAGGGTCGGAGAACACTGAAGCTTTCTTT. Its translation is CATSDFKAGSENTEAFF.